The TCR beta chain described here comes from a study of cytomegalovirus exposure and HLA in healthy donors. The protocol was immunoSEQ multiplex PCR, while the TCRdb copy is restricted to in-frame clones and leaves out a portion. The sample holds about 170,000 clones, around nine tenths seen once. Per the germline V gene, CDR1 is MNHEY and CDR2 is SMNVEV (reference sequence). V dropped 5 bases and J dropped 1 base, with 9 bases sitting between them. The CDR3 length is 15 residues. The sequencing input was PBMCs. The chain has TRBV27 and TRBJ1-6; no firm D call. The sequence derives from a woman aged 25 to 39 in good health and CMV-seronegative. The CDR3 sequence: CASSTPGSYNSPLHF. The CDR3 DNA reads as TGTGCCAGCAGTACCCCGGGTTCCTATAATTCACCCCTCCACTTT.